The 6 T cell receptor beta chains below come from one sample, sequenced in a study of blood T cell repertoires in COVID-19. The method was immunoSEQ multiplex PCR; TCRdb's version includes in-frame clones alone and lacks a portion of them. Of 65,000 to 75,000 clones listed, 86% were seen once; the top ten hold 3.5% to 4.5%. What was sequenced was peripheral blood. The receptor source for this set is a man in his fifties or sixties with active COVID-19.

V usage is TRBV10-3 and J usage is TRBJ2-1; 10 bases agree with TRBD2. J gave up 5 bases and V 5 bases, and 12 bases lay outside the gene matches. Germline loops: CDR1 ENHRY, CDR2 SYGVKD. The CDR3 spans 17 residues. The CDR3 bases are TGTGCCATCAGTCCAGTCGGGAGCGGGGGGGCCAACAATGAGCAGTTCTTC. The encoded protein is CAISPVGSGGANNEQFF.

The CDR3 loop reads CASSRGVGQSANYGYTF. Here the CDR3 DNA reads TGTGCCAGCAGCCGTGGGGTGGGGCAGTCAGCTAACTATGGCTACACCTTC. This chain links TRBV7-2 with TRBJ1-2; a possible D gene is TRBD1 (5 bases). This CDR3 is built from 17 residues. The V end was cut by 5 bases, the J end by 0 bases, with 19 bases between. Per the germline V gene, CDR1 is SGHTA and CDR2 is FQGNSA. The complete variable domain, with remaining parts taken from reference TRBV7-2 and TRBJ1-2, reads GAGVSQSPSNKVTEKGKDVELRCDPISGHTALYWYRQSLGQGLEFLIYFQGNSAPDKSGLPSDRFSAERTGGSVSTLTIQRTQQEDSAVYLCASSRGVGQSANYGYTFGSGTRLTVV.

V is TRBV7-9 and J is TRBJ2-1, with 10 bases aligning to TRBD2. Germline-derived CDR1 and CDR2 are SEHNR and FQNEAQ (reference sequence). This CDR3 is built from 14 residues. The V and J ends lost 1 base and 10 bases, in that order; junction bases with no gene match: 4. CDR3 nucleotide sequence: TGTGCCAGCAGCTTAGAAACTAGCGGGGAGGAGCAGTTCTTC. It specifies CASSLETSGEEQFF. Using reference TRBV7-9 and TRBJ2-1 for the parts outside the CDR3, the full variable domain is DTGVSQNPRHKITKRGQNVTFRCDPISEHNRLYWYRQTLGQGPEFLTYFQNEAQLEKSRLLSDRFSAERPKGSFSTLEIQRTEQGDSAMYLCASSLETSGEEQFFGPGTRLTVL.

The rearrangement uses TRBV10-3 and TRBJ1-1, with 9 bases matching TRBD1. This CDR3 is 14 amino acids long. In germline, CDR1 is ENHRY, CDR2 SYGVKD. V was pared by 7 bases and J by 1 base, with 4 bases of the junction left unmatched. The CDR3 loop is CAITRTGANTEAFF. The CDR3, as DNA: TGTGCCATCACTAGGACAGGGGCGAACACTGAAGCTTTCTTT.

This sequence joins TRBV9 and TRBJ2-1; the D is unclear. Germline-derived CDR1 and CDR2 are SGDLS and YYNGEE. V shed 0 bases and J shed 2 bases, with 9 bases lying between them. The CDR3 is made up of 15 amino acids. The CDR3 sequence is CASSVELVPYNEQFF. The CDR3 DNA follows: TGTGCCAGCAGCGTAGAGCTGGTCCCCTACAATGAGCAGTTCTTC.

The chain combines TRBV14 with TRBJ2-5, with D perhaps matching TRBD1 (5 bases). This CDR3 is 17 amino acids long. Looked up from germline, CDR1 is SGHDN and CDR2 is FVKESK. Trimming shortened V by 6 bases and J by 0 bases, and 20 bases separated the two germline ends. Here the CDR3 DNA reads TGTGCCAGCAGTACACATCGACAGCTCCAGTACCAAGAGACCCAGTACTTC. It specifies CASSTHRQLQYQETQYF.